The next 21 T cell receptor beta chains were all read from a single sample in a study of OX40 agonist ivuxolimab in advanced cancers. Repertoires were generated with immunoSEQ multiplex PCR, while TCRdb's copy carries only in-frame clones and drops some. The data hold roughly 100,000 clones, with around 87% observed a single time. The material was CD4+ or CD8+ T cells sorted from blood, obtained in a trial of the OX40 agonist ivuxolimab. The receptors shown here come from an adult with an advanced solid tumor such as melanoma, head and neck, liver or kidney cancer.

This clone has only a few counts. The chain carries TRBV30 and TRBJ1-2, with D perhaps TRBD1 (5 bases). From germline, CDR1 is GTSNPN and CDR2 SVGIG (reference sequence). V lost 0 bases and J 7 bases, leaving 15 bases between the germline ends. CDR3 length: 14 residues. DNA for the CDR3: TGTGCCTGGAGTGTACAGGCGGGACCCTCTGGCTACACCTTC. This gives the protein CAWSVQAGPSGYTF.

The genes are TRBV29-1 and TRBJ1-6; D is undetermined. In germline, CDR1 is SQVTM, CDR2 ANQGSEA. This CDR3 has 16 residues. The germline V and J ends were trimmed by 0 bases and 0 bases, with 9 bases remaining between them. In nucleotides, the CDR3 is TGCAGCGTTGAAGAGGTGACTAGCTCCTATAATTCACCCCTCCACTTT. As protein: CSVEEVTSSYNSPLHF.

The rearrangement joins TRBV10-3 to TRBJ2-3; D is possibly TRBD1 or TRBD2 (5 bases each). V was clipped by 11 bases and J by 5 bases, with 14 bases between them. The CDR3 length is 12 residues. Germline V gene sequence: CDR1 ENHRY, CDR2 SYGVKD. This CDR3 is CAHRGRGDTQYF. CDR3 bases: TGTGCCCACCGGGGCCGGGGAGATACGCAGTATTTT.

This chain links TRBV7-2 with TRBJ2-7, with 11 bases fitting TRBD1. CDR1 and CDR2 from the germline V gene are SGHTA and FQGNSA. The ends lost 4 bases at V and 5 bases at J; junction bases unmatched: 10. The CDR3 spans 16 residues. DNA for the CDR3: TGTGCCAGCAGCTCACGAGGACAGGGGGCGGTCCACGAGCAGTACTTC. As protein: CASSSRGQGAVHEQYF.

The V call is TRBV7-8, the J call TRBJ2-1; 7 bases fit TRBD2. The CDR3 is 17 residues long. Germline CDR1 and CDR2: SGHVS and FQNEAQ. J lost 4 bases, V lost 5 bases, and 14 bases had no gene match. The CDR3 sequence: CASSPKLASGEYNEQFF. CDR3 nucleotides: TGTGCCAGCAGCCCCAAATTAGCTAGCGGAGAATACAATGAGCAGTTCTTC.

This clone was picked up a small number of times. This chain connects TRBV7-8 to TRBJ1-6; D is perhaps TRBD1 (5 bases). Germline V gives CDR1 SGHVS, CDR2 FQNEAQ. Trimming cost V 5 bases and J 7 bases, with 21 bases left between them. CDR3 length equals 17 residues. CDR3 in DNA: TGTGCCAGCAGCCTCCTGTGGGGGGAGGGGATGAATTCACCCCTCCACTTT. As protein: CASSLLWGEGMNSPLHF.

The chain couples TRBV6-1 to TRBJ2-2, with a tentative D call TRBD2 (6 bases). Per germline, CDR1 MNHNS and CDR2 SASEGT. V gave up 7 bases and J gave up 5 bases, with 14 bases separating them. The CDR3 has 14 residues. DNA for the CDR3: TGTGCCAGCATAAGACTAGATGTTACCGGGGAGCTGTTTTTT. Translating gives CASIRLDVTGELFF.

The chain recombines TRBV19 with TRBJ1-3, with D possibly being TRBD1 (5 bases). V gave up 9 bases and J gave up 0 bases, with 15 bases separating them. The CDR3 is made up of 15 amino acids. CDR1 and CDR2 from the germline V gene are LNHDA and SQIVND (reference sequence). The CDR3 region has the DNA TGTGCCAGCGCCACAGGTTTAAGCTCTGGAAACACCATATATTTT. Translated, it gives CASATGLSSGNTIYF.

The chain has TRBV20-1 and TRBJ2-3; D remains ambiguous. The germline CDR1 and CDR2 sequences are DFQATT and SNEGSKA (reference sequence). CDR3 length equals 11 residues. V was trimmed by 5 bases and J by 2 bases, leaving 5 bases between them. DNA of the CDR3: TGCAGTGCTCACGACACAGATACGCAGTATTTT. Its translation is CSAHDTDTQYF.

The chain recombines TRBV5-4 with TRBJ2-2, with 9 bases aligning to TRBD1. V shed 4 bases and J 1 base; nucleotides not matched to a gene: 8. This CDR3 region has 17 residues. Germline lookup yields CDR1 SGHNT and CDR2 YYREEE (reference sequence). CDR3 DNA: TGTGCCAGCAGCCAAGAGGGGGGACAGGGGAACACCGGGGAGCTGTTTTTT. It encodes CASSQEGGQGNTGELFF.

This clone was observed a single time. The chain combines TRBV6-5 with TRBJ1-1; the match to TRBD1 covers 7 bases. Germline V gene lookup returns CDR1 MNHEY and CDR2 SVGAGI. The CDR3 contains 16 residues. V shed 4 bases and J 7 bases; nucleotides not matched to a gene: 15. The CDR3 spells CASSSKGQAGTIEAFF. For the CDR3, the DNA is TGTGCCAGCAGTTCTAAAGGACAGGCTGGGACGATTGAAGCTTTCTTT.

The chain couples TRBV20-1 to TRBJ2-3, with D perhaps matching TRBD2 (5 bases). Trimming shortened V by 6 bases and J by 4 bases, and 8 bases separated the two germline ends. Germline V gene data show CDR1 as DFQATT and CDR2 as SNEGSKA (reference sequence). This CDR3 region has 11 residues. Here the CDR3 DNA reads TGCAGTGCGCTGGGAGCAGATACGCAGTATTTT. This gives the protein CSALGADTQYF.

This chain's CDR3 is CASRSRDSAEAFF. In nucleotides, the CDR3 is TGTGCCAGCAGATCCCGGGACAGTGCTGAAGCTTTCTTT. The J gene is TRBJ1-1, the V gene TRBV2; 7 nucleotides line up with TRBD1. The ends lost 6 bases at V and 6 bases at J; junction bases unmatched: 7. Per germline, CDR1 SNHLY and CDR2 FYNNEI. The CDR3 spans 13 residues.

The V and J genes are TRBV5-1 and TRBJ1-2; the D gene is possibly TRBD1 (6 bases). Germline V gene data show CDR1 as SGHRS and CDR2 as YFSETQ. The CDR3 has 16 residues. V was trimmed by 4 bases and J by 2 bases, leaving 18 bases between them. CDR3 in DNA: TGCGCCAGCAGCGTCAGGGGCCGGCCCCAAAACTATGGCTACACCTTC. Its translation: CASSVRGRPQNYGYTF.

The chain joins TRBV6-6 to TRBJ1-3, with 7 bases matching TRBD1. CDR3 length equals 15 residues. Germline V gene data show CDR1 as MNHNY and CDR2 as SVGAGI (reference sequence). Trimming removed 5 bases from V and 4 bases from J; junction bases left unmatched: 8. The CDR3 loop reads CASSTPGGSGNTIYF. CDR3 in DNA: TGTGCCAGCAGTACACCAGGGGGGTCCGGAAACACCATATATTTT.

In DNA, the CDR3 is TGCGCCAGCAGCTTGGTTGGGGGCAGGTTGGATGGCTACACCTTC. Amino acids: CASSLVGGRLDGYTF. The rearrangement uses TRBV5-1 and TRBJ1-2; a weak D match, TRBD1 (6 bases). The CDR3 covers 15 residues. Germline V gene sequence: CDR1 SGHRS, CDR2 YFSETQ. Trimming took off 0 bases at V and 6 bases at J, with 15 bases between the two ends.

This clone was seen a single time. The chain carries TRBV25-1 and TRBJ1-6; no clear D. CDR1 MGHDK and CDR2 SYGVNS come from the germline V gene. This CDR3 is 12 amino acids long. The V and J ends lost 3 bases and 8 bases respectively, with 5 bases between them. As DNA, the CDR3 is TGTGCCAGCAGTGAGGGGTATTCACCCCTCCACTTT. Its protein is CASSEGYSPLHF.

This rearrangement joins TRBV9 to TRBJ1-2, with D unclear. Per the germline V gene, CDR1 is SGDLS and CDR2 is YYNGEE. This CDR3 contains 13 residues. Trimming stripped 4 bases from V and 5 bases from J, with 12 bases between. The CDR3 DNA follows: TGTGCCAGCAGCCTCGCCTCGGGTTATGGCTACACCTTC. It yields the protein CASSLASGYGYTF.

The rearrangement joins TRBV4-2 to TRBJ2-1; the D gene could be TRBD1 or TRBD2 (7 bases each). CDR1 and CDR2 from the germline V gene are LGHNA and YNFKEQ. The CDR3 extends over 17 amino acids. The V and J ends lost 4 bases and 1 base respectively, with 17 bases between them. CDR3 protein: CASSRPQGEGSYNEQFF. CDR3 nucleotide sequence: TGTGCCAGCAGCCGGCCCCAGGGGGAGGGATCCTACAATGAGCAGTTCTTC.

The rearrangement links TRBV28 to TRBJ2-7; 7 bases map to TRBD2. The CDR3 runs to 19 residues. Trimming cost V 3 bases and J 0 bases; bases outside gene matches: 17. The germline V gene encodes CDR1 MDHEN and CDR2 SYDVKM. CDR3 protein: CASSLGYRFGGGDSYEQYF. CDR3 coding DNA: TGTGCCAGCAGTTTGGGGTACCGGTTCGGTGGGGGGGACTCCTACGAGCAGTACTTC.

This chain joins TRBV5-1 and TRBJ2-2, with D maybe TRBD1 (5 bases). This CDR3 comprises 16 residues. V lost 4 bases and J 0 bases, leaving 13 bases between the germline ends. The germline V gene encodes CDR1 SGHRS and CDR2 YFSETQ. The CDR3 coding sequence is TGCGCCAGCAGCCCCATGGGGCAGACGAACACCGGGGAGCTGTTTTTT. Protein sequence: CASSPMGQTNTGELFF.